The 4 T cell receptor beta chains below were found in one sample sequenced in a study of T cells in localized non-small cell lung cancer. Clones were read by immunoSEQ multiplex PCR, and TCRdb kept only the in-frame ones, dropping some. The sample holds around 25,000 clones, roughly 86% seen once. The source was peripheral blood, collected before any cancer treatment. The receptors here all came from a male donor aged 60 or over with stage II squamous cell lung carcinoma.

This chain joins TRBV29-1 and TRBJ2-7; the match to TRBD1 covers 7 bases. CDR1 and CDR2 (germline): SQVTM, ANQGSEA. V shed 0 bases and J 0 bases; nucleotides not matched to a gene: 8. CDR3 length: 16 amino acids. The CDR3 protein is CSVEDEGGRSSYEQYF. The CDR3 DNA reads TGCAGCGTTGAAGATGAAGGGGGCCGCAGCTCCTACGAGCAGTACTTC.

The CDR3 sequence: CAWSKGNNHNEQFF. DNA for the CDR3: TGTGCCTGGAGTAAGGGGAACAACCACAATGAGCAGTTCTTC. The genes are TRBV30 and TRBJ2-1, with D tentatively TRBD1 (5 bases). The V gene's germline CDR1 is GTSNPN and CDR2 SVGIG (reference sequence). The ends were cut back, 2 bases at V and 5 bases at J, with 13 bases in the middle. The CDR3 sequence is 14 residues long.

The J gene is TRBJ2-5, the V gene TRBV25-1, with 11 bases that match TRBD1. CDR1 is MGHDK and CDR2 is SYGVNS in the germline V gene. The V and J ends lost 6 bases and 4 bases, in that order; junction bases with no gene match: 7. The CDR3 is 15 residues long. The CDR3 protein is CASSPPGTGGETQYF. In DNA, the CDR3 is TGTGCCAGCAGCCCCCCCGGGACAGGGGGAGAGACCCAGTACTTC.

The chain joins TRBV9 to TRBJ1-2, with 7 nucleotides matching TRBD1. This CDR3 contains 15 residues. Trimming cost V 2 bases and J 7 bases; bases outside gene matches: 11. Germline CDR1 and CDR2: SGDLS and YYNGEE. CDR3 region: CASSVSGQDNSGYTF. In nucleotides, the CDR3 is TGTGCCAGCAGCGTTTCCGGACAGGATAATAGTGGCTACACCTTC.